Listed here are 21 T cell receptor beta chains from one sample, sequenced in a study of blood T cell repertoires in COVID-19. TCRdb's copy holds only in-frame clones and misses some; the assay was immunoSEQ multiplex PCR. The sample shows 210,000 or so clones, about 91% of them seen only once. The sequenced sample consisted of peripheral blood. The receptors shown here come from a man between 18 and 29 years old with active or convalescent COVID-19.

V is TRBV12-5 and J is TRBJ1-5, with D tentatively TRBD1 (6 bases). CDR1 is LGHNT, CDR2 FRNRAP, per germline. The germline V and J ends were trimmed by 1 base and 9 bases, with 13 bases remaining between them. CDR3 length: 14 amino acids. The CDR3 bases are TGTGCTAGTGGTTTGGCAGGGACGACAGGGCCCCAGCATTTT. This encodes CASGLAGTTGPQHF.

The CDR3 DNA follows: TGTGCCAGCAGTTTGGAGAGGCGAAACACCATATATTTT. It is translated as CASSLERRNTIYF. The J gene is TRBJ1-3, the V gene TRBV12-3 or TRBV12-4; no definite D call. V lost 3 bases, J lost 5 bases, and 8 bases lay in between. This CDR3 is built from 13 residues.

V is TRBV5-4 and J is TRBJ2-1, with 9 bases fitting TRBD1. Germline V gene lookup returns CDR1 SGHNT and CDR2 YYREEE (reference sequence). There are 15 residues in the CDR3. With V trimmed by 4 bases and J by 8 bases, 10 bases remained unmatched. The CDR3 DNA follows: TGTGCCAGCAGCCGGGGACAGGGACCCCTAGATGAGCAGTTCTTC. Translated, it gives CASSRGQGPLDEQFF.

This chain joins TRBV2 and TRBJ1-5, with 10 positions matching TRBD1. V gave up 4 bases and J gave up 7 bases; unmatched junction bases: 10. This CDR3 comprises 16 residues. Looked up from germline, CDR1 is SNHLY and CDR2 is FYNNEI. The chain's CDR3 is CASSGDGQGVSQPQHF. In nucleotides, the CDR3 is TGTGCCAGCAGTGGCGATGGACAGGGGGTCAGCCAGCCCCAGCATTTT. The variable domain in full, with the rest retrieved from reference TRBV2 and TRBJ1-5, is EPEVTQTPSHQVTQMGQEVILRCVPISNHLYFYWYRQILGQKVEFLVSFYNNEISEKSEIFDDQFSVERPDGSNFTLKIRSTKLEDSAMYFCASSGDGQGVSQPQHFGDGTRLSIL.

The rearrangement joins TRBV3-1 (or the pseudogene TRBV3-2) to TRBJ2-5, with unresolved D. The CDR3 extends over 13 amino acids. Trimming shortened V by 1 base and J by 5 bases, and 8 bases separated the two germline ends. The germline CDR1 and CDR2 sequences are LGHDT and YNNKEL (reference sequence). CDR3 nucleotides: TGTGCCAGCAGCCAAGCGTTGTCGGAGACCCAGTACTTC. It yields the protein CASSQALSETQYF.

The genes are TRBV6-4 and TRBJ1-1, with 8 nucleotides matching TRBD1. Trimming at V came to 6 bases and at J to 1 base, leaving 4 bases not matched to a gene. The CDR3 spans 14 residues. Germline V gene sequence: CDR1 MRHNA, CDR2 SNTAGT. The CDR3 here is CASRVDRGNTEAFF. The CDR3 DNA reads TGTGCCAGCAGGGTTGACAGGGGGAACACTGAAGCTTTCTTT.

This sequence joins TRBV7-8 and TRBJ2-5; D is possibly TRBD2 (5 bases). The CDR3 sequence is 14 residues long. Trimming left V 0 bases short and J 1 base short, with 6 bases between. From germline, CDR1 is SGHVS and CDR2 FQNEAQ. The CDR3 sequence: CASSLALAQETQYF. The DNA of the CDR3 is TGTGCCAGCAGCTTAGCCCTAGCCCAAGAGACCCAGTACTTC.

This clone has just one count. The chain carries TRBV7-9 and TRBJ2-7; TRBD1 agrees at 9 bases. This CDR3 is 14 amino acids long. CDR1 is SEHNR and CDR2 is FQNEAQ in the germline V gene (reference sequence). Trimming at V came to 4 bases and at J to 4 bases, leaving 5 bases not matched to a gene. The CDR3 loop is CASSSPGQGYEQYF. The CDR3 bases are TGTGCCAGCAGCTCGCCGGGACAGGGTTACGAGCAGTACTTC.

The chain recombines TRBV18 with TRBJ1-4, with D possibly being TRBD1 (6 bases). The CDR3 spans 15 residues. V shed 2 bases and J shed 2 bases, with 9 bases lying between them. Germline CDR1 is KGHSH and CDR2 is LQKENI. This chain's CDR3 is CASSPATGTNEKLFF. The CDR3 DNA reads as TGTGCCAGCTCACCAGCCACAGGGACTAATGAAAAACTGTTTTTT.

The CDR3 loop is CASSWGLGQPSYYTDTQYF. The CDR3 nucleotides read TGTGCCAGCAGTTGGGGACTCGGGCAACCCTCATATTACACAGATACGCAGTATTTT. This sequence joins TRBV27 and TRBJ2-3; D may be TRBD2 (6 bases). Germline lookup yields CDR1 MNHEY and CDR2 SMNVEV (reference sequence). The germline V and J ends were trimmed by 4 bases and 2 bases, with 25 bases remaining between them. The CDR3 runs 19 residues.

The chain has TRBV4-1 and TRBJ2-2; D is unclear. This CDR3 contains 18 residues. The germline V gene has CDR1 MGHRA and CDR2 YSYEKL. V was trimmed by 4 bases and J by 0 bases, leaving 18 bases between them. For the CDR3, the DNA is TGCGCCAGCAGCCGCCTTATCCAAGAAGCCACGAACACCGGGGAGCTGTTTTTT. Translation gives CASSRLIQEATNTGELFF.

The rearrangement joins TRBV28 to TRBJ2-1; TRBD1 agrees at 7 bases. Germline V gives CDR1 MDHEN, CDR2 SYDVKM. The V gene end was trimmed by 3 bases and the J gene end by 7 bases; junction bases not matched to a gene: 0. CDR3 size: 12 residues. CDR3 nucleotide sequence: TGTGCCAGCAGTTTGACAGGGAATGAGCAGTTCTTC. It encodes CASSLTGNEQFF.

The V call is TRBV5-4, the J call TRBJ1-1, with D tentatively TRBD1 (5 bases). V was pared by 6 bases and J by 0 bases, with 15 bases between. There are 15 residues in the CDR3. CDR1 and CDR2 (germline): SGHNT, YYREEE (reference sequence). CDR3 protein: CASTSGGNLNTEAFF. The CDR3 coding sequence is TGTGCCAGCACCTCTGGGGGGAATTTGAACACTGAAGCTTTCTTT.

The CDR3 DNA follows: TGTGCCAGCTCACAAGGGGTCGGCTATGGCTACACCTTC. Its translation: CASSQGVGYGYTF. J is TRBJ1-2 and V is TRBV18, with D possibly being TRBD1 (5 bases). The CDR3 is 13 residues long. V lost 4 bases and J lost 4, with 10 bases in between. Germline values: CDR1 KGHSH, CDR2 LQKENI.

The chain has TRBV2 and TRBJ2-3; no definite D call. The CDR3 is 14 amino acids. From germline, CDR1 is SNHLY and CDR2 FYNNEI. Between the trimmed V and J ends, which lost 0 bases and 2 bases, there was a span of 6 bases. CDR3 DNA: TGTGCCAGCAGTGAAGCTTACTCCACAGATACGCAGTATTTT. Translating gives CASSEAYSTDTQYF.

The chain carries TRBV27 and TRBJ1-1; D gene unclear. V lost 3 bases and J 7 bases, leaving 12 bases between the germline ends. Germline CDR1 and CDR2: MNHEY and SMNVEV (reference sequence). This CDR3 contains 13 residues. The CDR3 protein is CASSFTGGGEAFF. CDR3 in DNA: TGTGCCAGCAGTTTCACTGGTGGAGGTGAAGCTTTCTTT.

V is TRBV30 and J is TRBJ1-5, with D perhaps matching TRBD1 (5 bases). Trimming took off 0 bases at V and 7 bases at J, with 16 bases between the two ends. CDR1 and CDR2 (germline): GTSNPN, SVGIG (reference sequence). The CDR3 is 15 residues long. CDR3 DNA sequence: TGTGCCTGGAGTGTACATTTGCCGGGGGGGCAGCCCCAGCATTTT. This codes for CAWSVHLPGGQPQHF.

Written as DNA, the CDR3 is TGTGCCAGCAGCTTAATCGGCGGGAGGGCCCCCGGGGAGCTGTTTTTT. As protein: CASSLIGGRAPGELFF. The V gene is TRBV7-3, the J gene TRBJ2-2; TRBD2 matches at 9 bases. The junction had 6 bases not matched to a gene; V was cut back by 1 base and J by 6 bases. Germline CDR1 and CDR2: SGHTA and FQGTGA. The CDR3 spans 16 residues.

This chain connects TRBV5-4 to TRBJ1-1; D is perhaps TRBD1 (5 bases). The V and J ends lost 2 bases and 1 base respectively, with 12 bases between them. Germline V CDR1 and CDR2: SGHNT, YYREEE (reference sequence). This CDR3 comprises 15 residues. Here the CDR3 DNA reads TGTGCCAGCAGCTTAAGTAGGACATCGAACACTGAAGCTTTCTTT. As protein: CASSLSRTSNTEAFF.

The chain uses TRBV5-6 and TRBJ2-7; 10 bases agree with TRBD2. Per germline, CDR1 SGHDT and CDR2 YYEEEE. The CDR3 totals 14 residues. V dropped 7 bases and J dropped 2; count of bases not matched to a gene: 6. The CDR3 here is CASQSSGGAYEQYF. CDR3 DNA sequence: TGTGCCAGCCAGTCTAGCGGGGGCGCCTACGAGCAGTACTTC.

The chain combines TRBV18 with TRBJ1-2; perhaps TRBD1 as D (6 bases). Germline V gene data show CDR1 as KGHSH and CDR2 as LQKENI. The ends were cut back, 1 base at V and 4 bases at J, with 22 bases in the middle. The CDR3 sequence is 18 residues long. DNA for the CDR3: TGTGCCAGCTCACCACGTGCCGGCAGGGGAAAAGTGAGCTATGGCTACACCTTC. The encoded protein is CASSPRAGRGKVSYGYTF.